The clone carrying this T cell receptor (beta chain) was seen a handful of times. Its antigen is not known. A 5'RACE reaction primed in the constant segment made cDNA libraries of TCR alpha and TCR beta, and these carried sample barcodes and UMIs. TCRdb itself ran the 5' RACE reads through MiXCR, one entry per CDR3 protein. The sample holds some 320,000 distinct CDR3 sequences, roughly an eighth seen once. The source of the sample is a study of T-cell memory formation after mild COVID-19. Study information: Across donors, TCR clusters were largely donor specific. General study findings and limits: Among clones peaking at day 37 in the second wave, SARS-CoV-2 specificity remained unconfirmed. Contracting CD4+ clones were located mainly in CM and EM, and CD8+ clones in EMRA.

The CDR3 has 13 amino acids. CDR1 and CDR2 (germline): MNHNS, SASEGT. The V end lost 6 bases, the J end lost 1 base, and 9 bases lay between the germline ends. The source material was PBMCs or a T cell subset sorted from them (not recorded which). The chain combines TRBV6-1 with TRBJ1-1; D unresolved. The TCR comes from a man between 18 and 35 years old who had mild COVID-19 (a few samples of this study predate the infection). Cell type and time point are not known. The CDR3 sequence: CASRPTPNTEAFF. In DNA form, the CDR3 reads TGTGCCAGCAGACCCACACCGAACACTGAAGCTTTCTTT.